This record looks at one TCR beta chain sequence and its context. What this receptor recognizes is not known. Base qualities were left out, and no much larger clone turns up one base away. The CDR3 runs 15 residues from the cysteine to the phenylalanine. Only the CDR3 part of the read is kept: 45 bases, read in frame from the first base. Cut back by 1 base and 2 bases, the V and J ends lie 13 bases apart. CDR1 and CDR2 were assigned from the germline V gene as SGHDT and YYEEEE. CD8 naive samples consisted of CD45RO-negative cells that were positively selected for CCR7, yielding a CD45RA+CCR7+ population without TemRA cells. Healthy HIV-negative adults with no recently reported acute infections or vaccinations were included as donors. Every donor was a Caucasian adult living in Nashville, Tennessee, USA. Blood was obtained by leukapheresis, after which PBMCs were separated by Ficoll-Histopaque density gradient centrifugation and cryopreserved in liquid nitrogen vapor phase. Analytical flow cytometry was used to check the purity and quantity of every magnetically sorted T cell population. Genomic DNA was isolated from every sorted fraction and measured by UV absorbance on a Nanodrop 2000c.

TCR CDR3 regions were amplified from genomic DNA by multiplex PCR using the deep immunoSEQ assay. Genomic DNA extracted from each cell subset was distributed evenly over all wells of several immunoSEQ 96-well plates, and each plate served as one replicate. For sorted subsets, each replicate PCR was loaded with about 200 ng genomic DNA, equivalent to 32,000 or so T cell genomes. The purified libraries were quantified using a Qubit 3.0 fluorometer, sized with a Bioanalyzer 2100, and then quantified again using the KAPA Library Quantification kit. Every immunoSEQ 96-well plate was sequenced on a dedicated single-read 150-cycle Illumina NextSeq 550 flow cell. Per the original workflow: The immunoSEQ output contained only junctional sequences without quality scores, so filtering could not match that applied to full-length reads. Sequences were annotated with PyIR, a Python wrapper for IgBLAST v1.9, and V/J genes and CDR3 were assigned using IMGT germline references. Any read was removed if the V/J assignment was weak (E-value above 1e-6), the CDR3 was missing, or the read contained stop codons, out-of-frame junctions, or ambiguous translated residues. V3J clonotypes were defined as sequences sharing the same inferred V gene, J gene, and CDR3 amino acid sequence. Percentage overlap between repertoires was computed as shared unique clonotypes divided by the size of the smaller repertoire. Repertoire richness was assessed with RTK rarefaction, the Chao1 estimator, and Recon v2.1 estimates of unobserved clonotypes. For all TCRbeta clonotypes obtained by the gDNA method from a handful of donors, generation probabilities were computed with OLGA. TCRdb took over this immuneACCESS table, retaining in-frame rearrangements with V and J assigned. Such tables are incomplete; in checked studies, under half of the missing clones stem from an unresolved V gene, and the remainder is unexplained. The DNA was the basis for D and trimming; V, J and clone size are from that table. The sample table lists millions of clones, 85% to 95% of them with a count of one. The ten largest make up 1.7% of the sample.

This sample is part of a study of shared clonotypes between healthy human individuals (dated by TCRdb to 2020 to 2021). The study in broad terms: Two women and three men aged 18 to 49 years were included in the cohort. For each donor, CD4 naive and CD4 memory were each run on three plates, CD8 naive on two plates, and CD8 memory on one plate. The study deeply sequenced blood TCR repertoires of about 5 healthy adults to estimate repertoire size and the extent of clonotype sharing between individuals. To increase sequencing depth and limit assay-specific biases, TCR repertoire library preparation and sequencing were carried out by different laboratories using diverse techniques. Per donor, leukapheresis produced somewhere between about 0.9 and 10 billion PBMCs. General findings and caveats noted by the study authors: Sampling was limited to blood, and TCR repertoires in tissue likely differ from TCR repertoires in blood. The genetic and exposure-history diversity represented was limited by the small number of donors. Rarefaction of sorted-subset datasets indicated incomplete sequencing despite the large sequencing depth. Estimated clonotype richness was generally larger for naive than for memory subsets. When a handful of donors were compared, the shared fraction of clonotypes was around 5.1% for naive CD4, 3.5% to 4% for naive CD8, 2.3% for memory CD4, and less than 0.45% for memory CD8. Compared with non-shared clonotypes, clonotypes shared by all four sorted-subset donors had higher generation probabilities. Based on pairwise subsampling, the degree of clonotype sharing among donors was expected to be affected by sequencing depth.

The sample was naive CD8+ T cells from PBMCs. The sample's cell subset or site label is to be understood as: CD45RA+CCR7+. This sequence originates from a man between 18 and 35 years old in good health. Some clones in this sample may be carry-over from other donors' samples. In this chain, TRBV5-6 is recombined with TRBJ2-7; the D gene cannot be named for sure. The nucleotide sequence reads as follows: TGTGCCAGCAGCTTGCCCAGGATGGATACCTACGAGCAGTACTTC. This yields the protein CASSLPRMDTYEQYF.